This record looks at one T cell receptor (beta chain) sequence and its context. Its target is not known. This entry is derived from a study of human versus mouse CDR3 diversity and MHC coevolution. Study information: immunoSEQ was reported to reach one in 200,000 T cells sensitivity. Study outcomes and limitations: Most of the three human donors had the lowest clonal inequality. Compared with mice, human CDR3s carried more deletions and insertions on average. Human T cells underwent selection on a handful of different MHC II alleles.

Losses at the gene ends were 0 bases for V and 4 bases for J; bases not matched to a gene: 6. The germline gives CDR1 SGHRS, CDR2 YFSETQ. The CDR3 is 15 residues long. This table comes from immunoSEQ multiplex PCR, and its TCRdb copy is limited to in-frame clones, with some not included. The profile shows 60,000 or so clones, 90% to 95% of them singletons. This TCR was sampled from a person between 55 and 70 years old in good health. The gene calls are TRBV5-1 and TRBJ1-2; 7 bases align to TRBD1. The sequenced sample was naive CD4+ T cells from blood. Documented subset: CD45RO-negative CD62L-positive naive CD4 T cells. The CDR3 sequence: CASSLGNRGSYGYTF. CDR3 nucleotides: TGCGCCAGCAGCTTGGGGAACAGGGGATCCTATGGCTACACCTTC.